This T cell receptor beta chain was retrieved from a study of OX40 agonist ivuxolimab in advanced cancers. Whole-study context: Partial responses were achieved by three patients, one with hepatocellular carcinoma and two with cutaneous melanoma.

Exclusion applied to patients with autoimmune disease history or systemic immunosuppression. Study observations and caveats: Several nonresponders also turned out to have low normalized T-cell clonal expansion. Researchers did not determine the expanded peripheral T cells' antigen specificity.

Profiled with immunoSEQ multiplex PCR; TCRdb holds only in-frame clones, not every one. The sample includes roughly 60,000 clones, 80% to 90% of them seen just once. V dropped 1 base and J dropped 4; count of bases not matched to a gene: 3. Per the germline V gene, CDR1 is GTSNPN and CDR2 is SVGIG (reference sequence). This CDR3 spans 14 amino acids. This clone was recorded only once. Its antigen is undetermined. Sequenced material: CD4+ or CD8+ T cells sorted from blood, taken in a trial of the OX40 agonist ivuxolimab. The chain carries TRBV30 and TRBJ2-1; 8 bases agree with TRBD2. This TCR was recovered from an adult with an advanced solid tumor such as melanoma, head and neck, liver or kidney cancer. The CDR3 sequence: CAWSAGRGYNEQFF. As DNA, the CDR3 is TGTGCCTGGAGTGCCGGGAGGGGTTACAATGAGCAGTTCTTC.